Here is one TCR beta chain with its context. Produced via immunoSEQ multiplex PCR; TCRdb's table is partial and in-frame only. The table shows tens of thousands of clones, with roughly 84% occurring only once. The data were obtained in a study of OX40 agonist ivuxolimab in advanced cancers. Overall study: Partial responses were achieved by three patients, one with hepatocellular carcinoma and two with cutaneous melanoma.

Exclusion applied to patients with autoimmune disease history or systemic immunosuppression. Sequenced material: CD4+ or CD8+ T cells sorted from blood, taken in a trial of the OX40 agonist ivuxolimab. The TCR was taken from an adult with an advanced solid tumor such as melanoma, head and neck, liver or kidney cancer.

The CDR3 nucleotides read TGTGCCTGGAGTGTAGGGTGGGCGGGGACTGAAGCTTTCTTT. As protein: CAWSVGWAGTEAFF. The chain couples TRBV30 to TRBJ1-1, with D hard to call. CDR3 length: 14 amino acids. Deletions cut 0 bases from V and 5 bases from J, with 13 bases between. CDR1 and CDR2 (germline): GTSNPN, SVGIG (reference sequence).